This T cell receptor beta chain was found in a study of CD8+ T cells in alopecia areata. Whole-study results and caveats: Normal skin contains resident alphabeta T cells, and these are also sequenced in scalp samples.

As part of sample collection, lesional scalp punch biopsies and peripheral blood were taken from alopecia areata patients. Following RNA extraction, reverse transcription yielded cDNA that acted as the sequencing template. Sequencing was performed with immunoSEQ multiplex PCR; in TCRdb, only in-frame clones are kept and a portion is missing. The repertoire consists of over 120,000 clones, with approximately 51% occurring once and the leading ten covering 0.85% to 1%. This clone was found a few times. What it binds is unknown. The sequencing here drew on CD4+ T cells sorted from blood, taken at week 0. This TCR was sampled from a human donor with alopecia areata.

In DNA form, the CDR3 reads TGCAGCGTTGCCCCAGGGGGCCCACGTACGCGACAGTACTTC. It is translated as CSVAPGGPRTRQYF. The gene calls are TRBV29-1 and TRBJ2-7, with 8 bases aligning to TRBD1. V lost 4 bases, J lost 10 bases, and 15 bases stayed unmatched. The CDR3 runs to 14 residues. Germline V gene sequence: CDR1 SQVTM, CDR2 ANQGSEA.